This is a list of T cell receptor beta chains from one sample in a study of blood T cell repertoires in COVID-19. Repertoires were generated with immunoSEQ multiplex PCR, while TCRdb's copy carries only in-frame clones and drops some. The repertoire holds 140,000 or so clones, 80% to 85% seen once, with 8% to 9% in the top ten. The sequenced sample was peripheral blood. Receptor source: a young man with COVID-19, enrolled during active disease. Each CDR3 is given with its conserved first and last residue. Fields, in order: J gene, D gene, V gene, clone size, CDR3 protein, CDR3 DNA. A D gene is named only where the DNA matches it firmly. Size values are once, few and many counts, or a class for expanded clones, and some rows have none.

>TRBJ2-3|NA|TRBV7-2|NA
CASSLGPTQGTDTQYF
TGTGCCAGCAGCCTAGGACCTACTCAGGGCACAGATACGCAGTATTTT
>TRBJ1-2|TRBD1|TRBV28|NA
CASNTGGIYGYTF
TGTGCCAGCAACACAGGGGGCATCTATGGCTACACCTTC
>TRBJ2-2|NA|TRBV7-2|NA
CASSFRRGELFF
TGTGCCAGCAGCTTCCGGAGGGGGGAGCTGTTTTTT
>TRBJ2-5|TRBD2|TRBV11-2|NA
CASSLSLAGQETQYF
TGTGCCAGCAGCTTAAGTCTAGCGGGCCAAGAGACCCAGTACTTC
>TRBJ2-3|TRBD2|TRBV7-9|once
CASSLAWTGGWQYF
TGTGCCAGCAGCTTAGCGTGGACGGGAGGGTGGCAGTATTTT
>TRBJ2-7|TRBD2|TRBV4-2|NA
CASSQDGSGGTYEQYF
TGTGCCAGCAGCCAAGATGGCAGCGGGGGGACCTACGAGCAGTACTTC
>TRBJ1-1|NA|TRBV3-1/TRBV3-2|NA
CASSLSTEAFF
TGTGCCAGCAGCCTCAGCACTGAAGCTTTCTTT
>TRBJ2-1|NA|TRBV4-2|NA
CASSPSSLANNEQFF
TGTGCCAGCAGCCCTTCTAGCCTTGCGAACAATGAGCAGTTCTTC
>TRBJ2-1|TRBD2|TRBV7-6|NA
CASSPGLAGDRNEQFF
TGTGCCAGCAGCCCGGGACTAGCGGGAGATAGGAATGAGCAGTTCTTC
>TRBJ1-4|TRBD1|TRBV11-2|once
CASSFGTGGSTNEKLFF
TGTGCCAGCAGCTTTGGGACAGGGGGATCAACTAATGAAAAACTGTTTTTT
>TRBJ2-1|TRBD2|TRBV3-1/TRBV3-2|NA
CASSQHSGRARNEQFF
TGTGCCAGCAGCCAACATAGCGGGAGGGCCCGGAATGAGCAGTTCTTC
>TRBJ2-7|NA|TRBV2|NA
CASKEGIADTYEQYF
TGTGCCAGTAAAGAAGGGATAGCGGATACCTACGAGCAGTACTTC
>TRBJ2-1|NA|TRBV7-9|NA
CASSRTGDNEQFF
TGTGCCAGCAGCCGGACTGGGGACAATGAGCAGTTCTTC
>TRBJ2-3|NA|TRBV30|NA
CAWTSGDTQYF
TGTGCCTGGACTTCAGGAGATACGCAGTATTTT
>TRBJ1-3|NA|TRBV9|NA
CASSVVSGGHRQVSGNTIYF
TGTGCCAGCAGCGTAGTGAGCGGAGGGCATCGGCAAGTCTCTGGAAACACCATATATTTT
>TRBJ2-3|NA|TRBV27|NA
CASSYQGTDTQYF
TGTGCCAGCAGTTATCAGGGCACAGATACGCAGTATTTT
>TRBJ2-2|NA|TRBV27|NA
CASTLGLMNTGELFF
TGTGCCAGCACCCTTGGGCTTATGAACACCGGGGAGCTGTTTTTT
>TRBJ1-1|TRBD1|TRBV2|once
CASSETGDQRGAFF
TGTGCCAGCAGTGAAACAGGGGACCAAAGGGGCGCTTTCTTT
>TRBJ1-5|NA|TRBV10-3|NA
CAIRSTPLQPQHF
TGTGCCATCAGAAGTACTCCCCTTCAGCCCCAGCATTTT
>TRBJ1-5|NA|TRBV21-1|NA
CASSEKGASNQPQHF
TGTGCCAGCAGCGAGAAAGGGGCGAGCAATCAGCCCCAGCATTTT
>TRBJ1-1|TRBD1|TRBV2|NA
CASSGSRGIAEAFF
TGTGCCAGCAGTGGAAGCAGGGGGATCGCTGAAGCTTTCTTT
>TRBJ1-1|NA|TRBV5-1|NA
CASSLARGRNTEAFF
TGCGCCAGCAGCTTGGCGAGAGGGAGGAACACTGAAGCTTTCTTT
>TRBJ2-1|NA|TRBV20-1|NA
CSASPVGSSYNEQFF
TGCAGTGCTAGTCCTGTGGGGAGCTCCTACAATGAGCAGTTCTTC
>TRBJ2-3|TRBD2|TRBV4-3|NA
CASSQDLASGSRTDTQYF
TGCGCCAGCAGCCAAGATTTGGCTAGCGGGAGTCGAACAGATACGCAGTATTTT
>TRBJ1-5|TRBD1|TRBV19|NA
CASSSIDRGHQPQHF
TGTGCCAGTAGTTCCATCGACAGGGGGCATCAGCCCCAGCATTTT
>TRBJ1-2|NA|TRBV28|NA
CASRTGNTYGYTF
TGTGCCAGCAGAACAGGGAACACCTATGGCTACACCTTC
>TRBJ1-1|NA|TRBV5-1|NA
CASSLALSSLTEAFF
TGCGCCAGCAGCTTGGCCCTGAGCTCCCTCACTGAAGCTTTCTTT
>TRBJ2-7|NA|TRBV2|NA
CASSSQQGSGGEQYF
TGTGCCAGCAGTAGCCAACAGGGATCAGGCGGAGAGCAGTACTTC
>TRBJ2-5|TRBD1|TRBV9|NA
CASSRGQGGETQYF
TGTGCCAGCAGCAGAGGACAGGGGGGAGAGACCCAGTACTTC
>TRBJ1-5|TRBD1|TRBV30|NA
CAWSLNGQGDQPQHF
TGTGCCTGGAGCCTCAACGGACAGGGGGATCAGCCCCAGCATTTT
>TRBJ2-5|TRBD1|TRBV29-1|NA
CSVVTGTGETQYF
TGCAGCGTTGTGACAGGGACCGGAGAGACCCAGTACTTC
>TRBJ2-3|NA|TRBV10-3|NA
CAISERPAPPRGTDTQYF
TGTGCCATCAGTGAGCGTCCCGCTCCTCCCCGGGGAACAGATACGCAGTATTTT
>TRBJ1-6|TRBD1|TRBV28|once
CASSPHPAGTENSPLHF
TGTGCCAGCAGTCCCCATCCCGCCGGGACAGAAAATTCACCCCTCCACTTT
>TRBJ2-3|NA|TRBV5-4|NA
CASTILIRDSSTDTQYF
TGTGCCAGCACCATTTTAATCCGAGACAGTAGCACAGATACGCAGTATTTT
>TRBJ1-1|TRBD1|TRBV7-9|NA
CASSTQTGPNTEAFF
TGTGCCAGCAGCACCCAGACAGGGCCTAACACTGAAGCTTTCTTT
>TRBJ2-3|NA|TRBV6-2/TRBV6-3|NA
CASSYSIVTGRQSTDTQYF
TGTGCCAGCAGTTACTCGATTGTGACAGGCCGACAGAGCACAGATACGCAGTATTTT
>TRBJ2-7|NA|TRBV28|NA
CASSLSLTLRDFYYEQYF
TGTGCCAGCAGTTTATCTCTCACCCTGCGGGACTTCTACTACGAGCAGTACTTC
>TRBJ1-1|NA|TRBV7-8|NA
CASSFRRQVNTEAFF
TGTGCCAGCAGCTTCCGTCGACAGGTGAACACTGAAGCTTTCTTT
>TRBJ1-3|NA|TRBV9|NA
CASSVAGDGNTIYF
TGTGCCAGCAGCGTAGCAGGGGACGGAAACACCATATATTTT
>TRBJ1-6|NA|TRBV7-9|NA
CASSLGLESPLHF
TGTGCCAGCAGCTTGGGGCTGGAATCACCCCTCCACTTT
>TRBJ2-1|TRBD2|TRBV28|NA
CASSLVLAGEGNEQFF
TGTGCCAGCAGTTTAGTTCTAGCGGGAGAAGGCAATGAGCAGTTCTTC
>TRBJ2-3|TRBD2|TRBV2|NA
CASSEGGGGAADTQYF
TGTGCCAGCAGTGAAGGCGGCGGGGGGGCAGCAGATACGCAGTATTTT
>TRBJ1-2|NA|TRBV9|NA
CASSPTNYPPNGYTF
TGTGCCAGCAGCCCTACGAACTACCCTCCAAATGGCTACACCTTC
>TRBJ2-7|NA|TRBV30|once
CASTRGRGEQYF
TGTGCCTCAACAAGGGGGAGGGGCGAGCAGTACTTC
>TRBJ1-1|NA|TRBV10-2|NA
CASGLWNTEAFF
TGCGCCAGTGGCCTTTGGAACACTGAAGCTTTCTTT
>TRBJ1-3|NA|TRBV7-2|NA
CASSPKQAGNTIYF
TGTGCCAGCAGCCCAAAGCAGGCTGGAAACACCATATATTTT
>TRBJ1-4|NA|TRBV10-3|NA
CAISVGGAGEKLFF
TGTGCCATCAGTGTGGGGGGGGCAGGGGAAAAACTGTTTTTT
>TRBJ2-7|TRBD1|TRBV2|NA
CASSRDRGSREQYF
TGTGCCAGCAGTAGGGACAGGGGGAGCCGCGAGCAGTACTTC
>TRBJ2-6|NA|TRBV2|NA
CASSLRGTGANVLTF
TGTGCCAGCAGTCTAAGGGGGACTGGGGCCAACGTCCTGACTTTC
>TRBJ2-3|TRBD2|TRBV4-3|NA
CASSHVGTSEYSDTQYF
TGCGCCAGCAGCCACGTGGGGACTAGCGAGTACTCAGATACGCAGTATTTT
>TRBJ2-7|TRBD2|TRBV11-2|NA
CASRDWRENYEQYF
TGTGCCAGCAGGGATTGGCGGGAGAACTACGAGCAGTACTTC
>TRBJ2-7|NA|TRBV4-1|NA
CASSQDTTGWRQNSYEQYF
TGCGCCAGCAGCCAAGATACCACCGGATGGCGACAGAACTCCTACGAGCAGTACTTC
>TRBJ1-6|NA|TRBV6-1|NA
CASSTITGNSPLHF
TGTGCCAGCAGTACCATTACGGGGAATTCACCCCTCCACTTT
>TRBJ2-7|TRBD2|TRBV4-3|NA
CASSQDWTSGFREQYF
TGCGCCAGCAGCCAAGACTGGACTAGCGGATTTAGAGAGCAGTACTTC
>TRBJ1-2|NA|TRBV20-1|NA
CSASTGGYTF
TGCAGTGCTTCGACAGGTGGCTACACCTTC
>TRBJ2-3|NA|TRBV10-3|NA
CAIRGSTDTQYF
TGTGCCATACGGGGTTCCACAGATACGCAGTATTTT
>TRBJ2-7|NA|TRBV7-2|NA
CASSPSFEQYF
TGTGCCAGCAGCCCTTCGTTCGAGCAGTACTTC